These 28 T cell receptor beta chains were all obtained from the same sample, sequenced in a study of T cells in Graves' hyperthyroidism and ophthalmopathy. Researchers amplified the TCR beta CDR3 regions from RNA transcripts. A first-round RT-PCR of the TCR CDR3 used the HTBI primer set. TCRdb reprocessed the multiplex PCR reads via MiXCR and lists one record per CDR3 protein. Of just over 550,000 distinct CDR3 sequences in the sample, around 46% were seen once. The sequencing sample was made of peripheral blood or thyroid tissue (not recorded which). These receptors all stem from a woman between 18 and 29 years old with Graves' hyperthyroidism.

CDR3 residues: CSARGRGGELFF. The DNA for the CDR3 is TGCAGTGCTAGGGGTCGTGGAGGGGAGCTGTTTTTT. The V gene is TRBV20-1, the J gene TRBJ2-2, with unresolved D. V was trimmed by 3 bases and J by 8 bases, leaving 10 bases between them. Germline V gene sequence: CDR1 DFQATT, CDR2 SNEGSKA (reference sequence). The CDR3 totals 12 residues.

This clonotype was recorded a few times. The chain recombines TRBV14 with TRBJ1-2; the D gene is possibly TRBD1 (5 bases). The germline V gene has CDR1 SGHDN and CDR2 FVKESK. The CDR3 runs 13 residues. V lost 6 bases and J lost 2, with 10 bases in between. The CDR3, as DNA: TGTGCCAGCAGAGAGGGGCGAAACTATGGCTACACCTTC. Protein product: CASREGRNYGYTF. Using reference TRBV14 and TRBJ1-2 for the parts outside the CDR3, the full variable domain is EAGVTQFPSHSVIEKGQTVTLRCDPISGHDNLYWYRRVMGKEIKFLLHFVKESKQDESGMPNNRFLAERTGGTYSTLKVQPAELEDSGVYFCASREGRNYGYTFGSGTRLTVV.

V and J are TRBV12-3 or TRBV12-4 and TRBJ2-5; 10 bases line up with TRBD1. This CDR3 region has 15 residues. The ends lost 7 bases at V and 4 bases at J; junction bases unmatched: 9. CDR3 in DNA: TGTGCCAGCACCCGGGACAGGGGAGGCGTAGAGACCCAGTACTTC. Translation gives CASTRDRGGVETQYF.

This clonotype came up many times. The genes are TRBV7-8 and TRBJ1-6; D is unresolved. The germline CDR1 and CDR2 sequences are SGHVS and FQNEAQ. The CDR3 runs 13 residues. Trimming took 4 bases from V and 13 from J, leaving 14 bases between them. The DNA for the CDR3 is TGTGCCAGCAGCTCCGATCAAGGGTTCCCCCTCCACTTT. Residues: CASSSDQGFPLHF.

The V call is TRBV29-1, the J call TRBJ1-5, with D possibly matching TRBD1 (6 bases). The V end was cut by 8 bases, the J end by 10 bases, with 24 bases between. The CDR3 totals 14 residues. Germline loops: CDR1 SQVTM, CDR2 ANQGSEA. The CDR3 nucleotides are TGCAGCATAGACGGGGGGGCAAGGAGTGAACCCCAGCATTTT. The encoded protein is CSIDGGARSEPQHF.

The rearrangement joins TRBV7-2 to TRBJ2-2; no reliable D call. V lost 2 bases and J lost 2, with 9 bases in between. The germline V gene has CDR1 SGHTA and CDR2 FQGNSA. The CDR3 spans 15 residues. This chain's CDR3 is CASSLSSPNTGELFF. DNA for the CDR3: TGTGCCAGCAGCTTATCATCACCAAACACCGGGGAGCTGTTTTTT.

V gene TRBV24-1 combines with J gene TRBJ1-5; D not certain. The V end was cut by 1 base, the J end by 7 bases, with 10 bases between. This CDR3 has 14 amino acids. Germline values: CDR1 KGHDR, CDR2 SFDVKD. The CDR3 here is CATSDFTGNQPQHF. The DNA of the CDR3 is TGTGCCACCAGTGATTTTACCGGTAACCAGCCCCAGCATTTT.

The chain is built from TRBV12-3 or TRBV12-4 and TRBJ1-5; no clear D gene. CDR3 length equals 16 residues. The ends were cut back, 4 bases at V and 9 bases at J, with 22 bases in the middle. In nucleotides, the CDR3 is TGTGCCAGCAGTTACTCGGTATCAAGGGATCAGACGCCCCAGCATTTT. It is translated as CASSYSVSRDQTPQHF.

This chain's CDR3 is CSVEVAGGGNEQYF. In DNA, the CDR3 is TGCAGCGTTGAAGTAGCGGGGGGGGGTAATGAGCAGTACTTC. The chain recombines TRBV29-1 with TRBJ2-7; 11 nucleotides align to TRBD2. CDR1 is SQVTM and CDR2 is ANQGSEA in the germline V gene. The length of the CDR3 is 14 residues. V lost 1 base and J lost 7; bases outside the gene matches: 6.

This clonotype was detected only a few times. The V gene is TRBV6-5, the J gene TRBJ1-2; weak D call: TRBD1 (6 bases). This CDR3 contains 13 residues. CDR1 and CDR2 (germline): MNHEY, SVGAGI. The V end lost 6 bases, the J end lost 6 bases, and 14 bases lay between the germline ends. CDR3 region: CASSASGANGYTF. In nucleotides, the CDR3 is TGTGCCAGCAGCGCTTCGGGGGCAAATGGCTACACCTTC.

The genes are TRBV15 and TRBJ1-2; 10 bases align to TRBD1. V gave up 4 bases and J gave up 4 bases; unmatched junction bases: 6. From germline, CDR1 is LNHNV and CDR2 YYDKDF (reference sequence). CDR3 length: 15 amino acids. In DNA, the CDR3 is TGTGCCACCAGCAATCGACAGGGGGCGAGCTATGGCTACACCTTC. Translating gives CATSNRQGASYGYTF.

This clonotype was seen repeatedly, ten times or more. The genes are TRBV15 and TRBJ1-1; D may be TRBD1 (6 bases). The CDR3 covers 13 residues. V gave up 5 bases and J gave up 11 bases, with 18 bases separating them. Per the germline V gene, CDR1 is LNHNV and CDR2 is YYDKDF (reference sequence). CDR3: CATSPRGASGAFF. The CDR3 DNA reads TGTGCCACCAGCCCGAGGGGGGCATCGGGGGCTTTCTTT. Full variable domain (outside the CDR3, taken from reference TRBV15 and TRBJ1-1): DAMVIQNPRYQVTQFGKPVTLSCSQTLNHNVMYWYQQKSSQAPKLLFHYYDKDFNNEADTPDNFQSRRPNTSFCFLDIRSPGLGDTAMYLCATSPRGASGAFFGQGTRLTVV.

The CDR3 region is CASSQKKVYGYTF. CDR3 nucleotides: TGTGCCAGCAGCCAGAAAAAAGTCTATGGCTACACCTTC. This sequence joins TRBV14 and TRBJ1-2; D is uncertain. The V end was cut by 3 bases, the J end by 4 bases, with 9 bases between. CDR3 length equals 13 residues. CDR1 is SGHDN and CDR2 is FVKESK in the germline V gene.

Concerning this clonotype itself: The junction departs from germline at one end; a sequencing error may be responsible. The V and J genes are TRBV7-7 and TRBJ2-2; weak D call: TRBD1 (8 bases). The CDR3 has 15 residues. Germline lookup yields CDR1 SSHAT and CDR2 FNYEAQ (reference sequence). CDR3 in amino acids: CASSQQGGYTGELFF. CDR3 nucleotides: TGTGCTAGCAGCCAACAGGGGGGGTACACCGGGGAGCTGTTTTTT. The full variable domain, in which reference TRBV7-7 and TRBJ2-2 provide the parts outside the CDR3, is GAGVSQSPRYKVTKRGQDVTLRCDPISSHATLYWYQQALGQGPEFLTYFNYEAQPDKSGLPSDRFSAERPEGSISTLTIQRTEQRDSAMYRCASSQQGGYTGELFFGEGSRLTVL.

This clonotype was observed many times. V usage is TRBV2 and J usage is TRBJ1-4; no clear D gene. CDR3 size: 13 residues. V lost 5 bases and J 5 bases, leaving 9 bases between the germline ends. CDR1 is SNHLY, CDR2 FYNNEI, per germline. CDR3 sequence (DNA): TGTGCCAGCAGTCAGAATACAAATGAAAAACTGTTTTTT. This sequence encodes CASSQNTNEKLFF.

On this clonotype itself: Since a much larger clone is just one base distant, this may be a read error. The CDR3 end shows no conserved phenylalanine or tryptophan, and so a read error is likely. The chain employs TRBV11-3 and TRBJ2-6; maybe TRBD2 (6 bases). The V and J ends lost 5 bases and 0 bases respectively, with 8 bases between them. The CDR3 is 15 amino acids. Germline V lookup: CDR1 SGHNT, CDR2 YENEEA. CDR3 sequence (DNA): TGTGCCAGCAGCCCCGGGAGCTCTGGGGCCAACGTCCTGACTTCC. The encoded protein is CASSPGSSGANVLTS.

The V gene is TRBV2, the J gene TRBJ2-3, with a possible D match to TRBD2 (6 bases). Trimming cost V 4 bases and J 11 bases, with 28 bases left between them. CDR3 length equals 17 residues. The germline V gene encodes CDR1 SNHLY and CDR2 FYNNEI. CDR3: CASSAPEGGKDYNEQYF. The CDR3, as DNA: TGTGCCAGCAGTGCCCCCGAGGGCGGGAAGGACTACAATGAGCAGTATTTT.

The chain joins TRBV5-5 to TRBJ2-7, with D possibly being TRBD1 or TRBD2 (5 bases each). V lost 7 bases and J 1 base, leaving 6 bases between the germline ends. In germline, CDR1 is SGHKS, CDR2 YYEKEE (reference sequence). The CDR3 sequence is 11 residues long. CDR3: CASEGSYEQYF. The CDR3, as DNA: TGTGCCAGCGAGGGGTCCTACGAGCAGTACTTC.

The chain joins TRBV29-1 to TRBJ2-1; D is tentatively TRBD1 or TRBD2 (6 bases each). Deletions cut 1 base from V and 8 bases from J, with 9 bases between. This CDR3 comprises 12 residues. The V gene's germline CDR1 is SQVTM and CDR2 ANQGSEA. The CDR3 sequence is CSVEGGAHEQFF. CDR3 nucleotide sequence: TGCAGCGTTGAAGGGGGGGCCCATGAGCAGTTCTTC.

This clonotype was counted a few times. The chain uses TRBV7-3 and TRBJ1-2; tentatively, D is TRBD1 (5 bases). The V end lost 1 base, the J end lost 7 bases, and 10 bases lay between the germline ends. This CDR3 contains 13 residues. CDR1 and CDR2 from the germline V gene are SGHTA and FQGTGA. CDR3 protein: CASSLIGGFGYTF. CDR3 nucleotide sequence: TGTGCCAGCAGCTTAATTGGGGGGTTTGGCTACACCTTC.

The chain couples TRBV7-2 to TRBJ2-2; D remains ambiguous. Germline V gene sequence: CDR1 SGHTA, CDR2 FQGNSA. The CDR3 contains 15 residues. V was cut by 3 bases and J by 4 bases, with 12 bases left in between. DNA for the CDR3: TGTGCCAGCAGCTTCCCAAGCCGGCGCACCGGGGAGCTGTTTTTT. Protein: CASSFPSRRTGELFF.

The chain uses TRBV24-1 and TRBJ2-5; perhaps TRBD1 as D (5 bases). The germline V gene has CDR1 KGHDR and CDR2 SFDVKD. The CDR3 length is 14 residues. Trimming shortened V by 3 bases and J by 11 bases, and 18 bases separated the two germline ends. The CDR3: CATSDGAAEWNQYF. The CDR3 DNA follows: TGTGCCACCAGTGATGGGGCGGCTGAGTGGAATCAGTACTTC.

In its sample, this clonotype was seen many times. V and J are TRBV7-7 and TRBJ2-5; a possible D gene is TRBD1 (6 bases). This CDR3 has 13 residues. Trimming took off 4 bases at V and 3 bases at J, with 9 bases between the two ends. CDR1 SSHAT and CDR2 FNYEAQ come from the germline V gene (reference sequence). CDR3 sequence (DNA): TGTGCCAGCAGCTCTTGGACAGAAGAGACCCAGTACTTC. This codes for CASSSWTEETQYF.

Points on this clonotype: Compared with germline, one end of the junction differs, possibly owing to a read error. The CDR3, as DNA: TGTGCCAGCAGTTTAGCGAAAGGTGGGGGCTTC. This codes for CASSLAKGGGF. The chain links TRBV7-9 to TRBJ2-5; D may be TRBD1 or TRBD2 (5 bases each). Germline V lookup: CDR1 SEHNR, CDR2 FQNEAQ (reference sequence). CDR3 length: 11 residues.

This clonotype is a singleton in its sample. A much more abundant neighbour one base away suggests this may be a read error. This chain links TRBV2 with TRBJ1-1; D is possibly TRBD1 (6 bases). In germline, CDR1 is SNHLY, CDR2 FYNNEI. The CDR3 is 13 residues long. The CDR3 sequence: CASSGGGWTEASF. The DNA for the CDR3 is TGTGCCAGCAGTGGAGGGGGTTGGACTGAAGCTTCCTTT.

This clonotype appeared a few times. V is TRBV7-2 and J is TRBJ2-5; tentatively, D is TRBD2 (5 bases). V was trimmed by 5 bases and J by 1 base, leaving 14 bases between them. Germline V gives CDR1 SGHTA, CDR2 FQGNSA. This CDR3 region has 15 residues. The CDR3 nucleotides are TGTGCCAGCAGCCAAGAGGAGGAGTTCCAAGAGACCCAGTACTTC. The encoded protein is CASSQEEEFQETQYF.

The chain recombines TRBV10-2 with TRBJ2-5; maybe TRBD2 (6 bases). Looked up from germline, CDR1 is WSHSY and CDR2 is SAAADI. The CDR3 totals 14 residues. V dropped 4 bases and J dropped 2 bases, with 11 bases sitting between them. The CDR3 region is CASSGPRGQETQYF. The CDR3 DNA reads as TGCGCCAGCAGTGGGCCTCGGGGGCAAGAGACCCAGTACTTC.

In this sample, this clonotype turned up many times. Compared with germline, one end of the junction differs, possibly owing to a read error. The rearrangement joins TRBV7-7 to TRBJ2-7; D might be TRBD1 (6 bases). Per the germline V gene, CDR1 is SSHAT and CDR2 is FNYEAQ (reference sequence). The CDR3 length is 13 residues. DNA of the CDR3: TGTGCTAGCAGTCGGGACATCTCCTACGAGCAGTACTTC. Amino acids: CASSRDISYEQYF. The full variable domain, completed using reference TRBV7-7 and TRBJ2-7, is GAGVSQSPRYKVTKRGQDVTLRCDPISSHATLYWYQQALGQGPEFLTYFNYEAQPDKSGLPSDRFSAERPEGSISTLTIQRTEQRDSAMYRCASSRDISYEQYFGPGTRLTVT.